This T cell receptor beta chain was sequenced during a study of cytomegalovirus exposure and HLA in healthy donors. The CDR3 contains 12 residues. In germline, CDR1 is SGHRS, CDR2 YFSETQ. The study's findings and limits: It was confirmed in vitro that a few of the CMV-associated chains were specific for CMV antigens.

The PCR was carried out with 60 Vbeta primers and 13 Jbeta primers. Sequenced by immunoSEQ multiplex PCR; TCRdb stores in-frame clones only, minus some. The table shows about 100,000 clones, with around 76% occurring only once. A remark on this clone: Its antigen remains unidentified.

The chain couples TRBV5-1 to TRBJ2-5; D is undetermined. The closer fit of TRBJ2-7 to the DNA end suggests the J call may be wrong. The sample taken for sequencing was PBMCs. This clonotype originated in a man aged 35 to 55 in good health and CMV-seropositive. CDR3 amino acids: CASSLIVNEQYF. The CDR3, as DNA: TGCGCCAGCAGCTTGATTGTCAACGAGCAGTACTTC.